Sequencing of this TCR beta chain was carried out in a study of blood T cell repertoires in COVID-19. Study background: Spain, Italy and the United States supplied samples that represented acute and convalescent COVID-19.

CDR3 length equals 13 residues. V lost 6 bases, J lost 4 bases, and 10 bases lay in between. CDR1 and CDR2 (germline): MNHEY, SMNVEV (reference sequence). Authors' analysis steps: Researchers report that nucleated cell counts were estimated from reference gene primer amplification. Libraries were prepared by immunoSEQ multiplex PCR; TCRdb keeps only in-frame clonotypes and omits some of them. V and J calls and clone size are given by that table; D and trimming were obtained from the DNA. This sample has some 120,000 clones, with more than 75% found just once. This sequence originates from a man between 60 and 70 years old with COVID-19, enrolled during active disease. Material: peripheral blood. The chain couples TRBV27 to TRBJ1-5; weak D call: TRBD1 (6 bases). CDR3 DNA: TGTGCCAGCAGCTCGGACAGAAATCAGCCCCAGCATTTT. This translates into CASSSDRNQPQHF.